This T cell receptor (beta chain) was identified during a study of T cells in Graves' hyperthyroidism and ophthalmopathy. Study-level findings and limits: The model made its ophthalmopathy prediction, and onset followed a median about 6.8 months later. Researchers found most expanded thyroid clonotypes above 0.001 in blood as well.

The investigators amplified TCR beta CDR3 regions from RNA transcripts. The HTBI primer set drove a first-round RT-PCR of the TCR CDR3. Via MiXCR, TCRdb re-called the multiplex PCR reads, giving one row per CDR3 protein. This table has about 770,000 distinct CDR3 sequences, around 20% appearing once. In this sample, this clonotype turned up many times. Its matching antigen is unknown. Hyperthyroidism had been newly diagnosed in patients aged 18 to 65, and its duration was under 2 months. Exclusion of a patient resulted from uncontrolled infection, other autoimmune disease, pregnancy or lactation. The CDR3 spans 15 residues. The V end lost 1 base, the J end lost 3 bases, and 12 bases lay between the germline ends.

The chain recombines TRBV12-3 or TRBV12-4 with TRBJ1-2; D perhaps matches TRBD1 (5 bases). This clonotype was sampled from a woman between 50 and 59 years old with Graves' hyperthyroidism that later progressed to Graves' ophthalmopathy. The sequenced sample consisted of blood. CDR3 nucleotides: TGTGCCAGCAGTTTAGGTACCAGGGAATACTATGGCTACACCTTC. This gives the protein CASSLGTREYYGYTF.